This record concerns one TCR beta chain sequence. This record comes from a study of breast tumors, draining lymph nodes, adjacent tissues. TCRdb re-analysed the multiplex PCR reads in MiXCR, keeping a single row per CDR3 protein. This table has under 350,000 distinct CDR3 sequences, more than 30% appearing once. Samples came from axillary lymph nodes draining the breast cancer. Trimming took 5 bases from V and 3 from J, leaving 10 bases between them. Germline V CDR1 and CDR2: GTSNPN, SVGIG (reference sequence). The CDR3 covers 12 residues. The sample was axillary lymph node tissue. The J gene is TRBJ1-1, the V gene TRBV30, with D possibly TRBD1 on 5 matching bases. The sequence was collected from a female donor with breast cancer. Some clones in this sample may be carry-over from other donors' samples. The chain's CDR3 is CAWSRVDTEAFF. CDR3 bases: TGTGCCTGGTCCAGGGTGGACACTGAAGCTTTCTTT.